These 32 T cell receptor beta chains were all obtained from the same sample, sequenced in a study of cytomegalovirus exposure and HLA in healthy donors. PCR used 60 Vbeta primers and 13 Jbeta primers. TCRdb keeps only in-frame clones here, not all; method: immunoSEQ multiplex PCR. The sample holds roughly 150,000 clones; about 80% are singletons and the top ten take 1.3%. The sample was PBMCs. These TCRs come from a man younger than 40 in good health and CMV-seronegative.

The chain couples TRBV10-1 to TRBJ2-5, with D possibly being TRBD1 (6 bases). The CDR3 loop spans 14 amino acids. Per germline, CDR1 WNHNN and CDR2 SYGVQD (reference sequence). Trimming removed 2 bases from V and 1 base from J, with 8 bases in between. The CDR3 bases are TGCGCCAGCAGTGAGGGGACAATCCAAGAGACCCAGTACTTC. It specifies CASSEGTIQETQYF.

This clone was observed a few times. The CDR3 loop reads CASSLGGRDNSPLHF. CDR3 sequence (DNA): TGTGCCAGCAGCCTCGGAGGGCGGGATAATTCACCCCTCCACTTT. The rearrangement joins TRBV6-5 to TRBJ1-6; D is uncertain. V dropped 6 bases and J dropped 5 bases, with 14 bases sitting between them. CDR1 and CDR2 (germline): MNHEY, SVGAGI. The CDR3 has 15 amino acids.

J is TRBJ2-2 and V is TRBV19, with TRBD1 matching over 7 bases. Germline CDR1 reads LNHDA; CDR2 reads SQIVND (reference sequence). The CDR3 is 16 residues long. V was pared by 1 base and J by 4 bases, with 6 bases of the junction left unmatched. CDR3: CASSIGTGGITGELFF. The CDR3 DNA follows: TGTGCCAGTAGTATAGGGACAGGTGGGATCACCGGGGAGCTGTTTTTT.

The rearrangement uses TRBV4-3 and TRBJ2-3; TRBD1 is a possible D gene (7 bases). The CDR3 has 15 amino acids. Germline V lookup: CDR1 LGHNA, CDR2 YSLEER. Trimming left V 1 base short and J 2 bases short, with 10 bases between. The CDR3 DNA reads TGCGCCAGCAGCCAAGGGAGGGGGCCCACAGATACGCAGTATTTT. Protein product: CASSQGRGPTDTQYF.

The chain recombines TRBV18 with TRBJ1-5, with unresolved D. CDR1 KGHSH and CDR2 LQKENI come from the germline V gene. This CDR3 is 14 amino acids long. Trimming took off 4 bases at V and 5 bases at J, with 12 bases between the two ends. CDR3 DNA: TGTGCCAGCTCACTTCGGGGTACCGATCAGCCCCAGCATTTT. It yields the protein CASSLRGTDQPQHF.

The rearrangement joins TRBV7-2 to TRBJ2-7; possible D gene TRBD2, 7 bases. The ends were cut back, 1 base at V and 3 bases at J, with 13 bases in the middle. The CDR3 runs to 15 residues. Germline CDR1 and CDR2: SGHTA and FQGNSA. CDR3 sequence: CASSLGWEGHYEQYF. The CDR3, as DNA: TGTGCCAGCAGCTTAGGTTGGGAGGGACACTACGAGCAGTACTTC.

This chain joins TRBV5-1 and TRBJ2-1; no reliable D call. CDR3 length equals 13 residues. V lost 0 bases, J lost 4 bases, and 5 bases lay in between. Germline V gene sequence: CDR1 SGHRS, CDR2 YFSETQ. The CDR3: CASSLDTYNEQFF. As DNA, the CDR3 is TGCGCCAGCAGCTTGGATACTTACAATGAGCAGTTCTTC.

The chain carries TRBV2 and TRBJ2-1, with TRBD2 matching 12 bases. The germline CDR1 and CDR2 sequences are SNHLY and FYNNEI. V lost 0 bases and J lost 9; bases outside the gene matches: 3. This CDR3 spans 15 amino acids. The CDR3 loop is CASSEATSGSGEQFF. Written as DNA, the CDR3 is TGTGCCAGCAGTGAAGCGACTAGCGGGAGTGGTGAGCAGTTCTTC. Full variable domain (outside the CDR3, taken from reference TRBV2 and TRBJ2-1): EPEVTQTPSHQVTQMGQEVILRCVPISNHLYFYWYRQILGQKVEFLVSFYNNEISEKSEIFDDQFSVERPDGSNFTLKIRSTKLEDSAMYFCASSEATSGSGEQFFGPGTRLTVL.

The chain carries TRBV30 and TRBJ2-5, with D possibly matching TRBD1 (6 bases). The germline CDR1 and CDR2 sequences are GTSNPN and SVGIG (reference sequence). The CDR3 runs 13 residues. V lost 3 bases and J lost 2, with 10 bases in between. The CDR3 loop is CAWSMGAQETQYF. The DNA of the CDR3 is TGTGCCTGGAGCATGGGGGCACAAGAGACCCAGTACTTC.

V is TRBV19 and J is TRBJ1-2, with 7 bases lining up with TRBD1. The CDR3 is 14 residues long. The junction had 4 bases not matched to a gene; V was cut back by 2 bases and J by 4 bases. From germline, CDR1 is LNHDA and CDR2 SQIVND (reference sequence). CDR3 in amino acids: CASSIKDRLYGYTF. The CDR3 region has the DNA TGTGCCAGTAGTATAAAGGACAGGCTCTATGGCTACACCTTC.

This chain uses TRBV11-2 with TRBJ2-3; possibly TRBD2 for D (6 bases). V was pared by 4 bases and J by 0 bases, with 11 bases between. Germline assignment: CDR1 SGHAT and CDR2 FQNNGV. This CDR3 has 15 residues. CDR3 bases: TGTGCCAGCAGCTCGTTGGAGGGTAGCACAGATACGCAGTATTTT. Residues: CASSSLEGSTDTQYF.

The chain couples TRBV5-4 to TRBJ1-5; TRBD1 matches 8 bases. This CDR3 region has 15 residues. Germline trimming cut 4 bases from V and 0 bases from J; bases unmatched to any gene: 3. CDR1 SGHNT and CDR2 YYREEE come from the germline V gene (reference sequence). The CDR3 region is CASSRGTGSNQPQHF. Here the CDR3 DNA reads TGTGCCAGCAGCCGAGGGACAGGTAGCAATCAGCCCCAGCATTTT. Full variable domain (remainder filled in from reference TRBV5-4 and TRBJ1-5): ETGVTQSPTHLIKTRGQQVTLRCSSQSGHNTVSWYQQALGQGPQFIFQYYREEENGRGNFPPRFSGLQFPNYSSELNVNALELDDSALYLCASSRGTGSNQPQHFGDGTRLSIL.

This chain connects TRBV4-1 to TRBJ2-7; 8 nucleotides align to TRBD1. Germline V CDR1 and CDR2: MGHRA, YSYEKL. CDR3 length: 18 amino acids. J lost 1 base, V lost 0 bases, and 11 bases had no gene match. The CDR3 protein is CASSQDPYRDRSSYEQYF. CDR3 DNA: TGCGCCAGCAGCCAAGATCCCTACCGGGACAGGTCTTCCTACGAGCAGTACTTC.

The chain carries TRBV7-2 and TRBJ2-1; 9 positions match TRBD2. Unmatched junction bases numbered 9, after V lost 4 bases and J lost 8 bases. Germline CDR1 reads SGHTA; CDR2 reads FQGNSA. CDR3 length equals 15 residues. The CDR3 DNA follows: TGTGCCAGCAGCTCCCCTTGGACTAGCGCACATGAGCAGTTCTTC. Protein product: CASSSPWTSAHEQFF.

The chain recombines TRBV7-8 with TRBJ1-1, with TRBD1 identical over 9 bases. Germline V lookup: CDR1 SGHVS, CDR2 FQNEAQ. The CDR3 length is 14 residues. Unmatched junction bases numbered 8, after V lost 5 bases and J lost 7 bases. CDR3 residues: CASSPSRDRDEAFF. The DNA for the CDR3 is TGTGCCAGCAGCCCGTCCCGGGACAGGGATGAAGCTTTCTTT.

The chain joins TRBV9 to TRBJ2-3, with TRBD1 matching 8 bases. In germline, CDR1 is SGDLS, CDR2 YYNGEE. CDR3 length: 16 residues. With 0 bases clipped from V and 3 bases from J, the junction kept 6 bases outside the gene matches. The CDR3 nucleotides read TGTGCCAGCAGCGTAGAGGCCAGGGGGCTGACAGATACGCAGTATTTT. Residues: CASSVEARGLTDTQYF.

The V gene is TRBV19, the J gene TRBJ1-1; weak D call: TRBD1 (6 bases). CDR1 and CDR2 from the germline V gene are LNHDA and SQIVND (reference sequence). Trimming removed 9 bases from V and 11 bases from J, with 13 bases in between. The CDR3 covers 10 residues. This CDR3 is CASRGLEAFF. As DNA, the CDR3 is TGTGCCAGCAGGGGATTAGAGGCTTTCTTT. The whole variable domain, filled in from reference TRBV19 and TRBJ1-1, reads DGGITQSPKYLFRKEGQNVTLSCEQNLNHDAMYWYRQDPGQGLRLIYYSQIVNDFQKGDIAEGYSVSREKKESFPLTVTSAQKNPTAFYLCASRGLEAFFGQGTRLTVV.

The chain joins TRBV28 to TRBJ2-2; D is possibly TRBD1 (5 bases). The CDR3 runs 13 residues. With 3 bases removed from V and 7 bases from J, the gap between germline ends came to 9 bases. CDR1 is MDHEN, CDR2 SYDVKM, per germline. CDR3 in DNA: TGTGCCAGCAGTTTCAGGGAAGTCGGGGAGCTGTTTTTT. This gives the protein CASSFREVGELFF.

The CDR3 DNA sequence: TGTGCCAGCAGCGTACAGGGAAATCAGCCCCAGCATTTT. It translates to CASSVQGNQPQHF. V is TRBV9 and J is TRBJ1-5; TRBD1 might be the D (5 bases). Germline lookup yields CDR1 SGDLS and CDR2 YYNGEE. Deletions cut 1 base from V and 4 bases from J, with 6 bases between. The CDR3 has 13 residues.

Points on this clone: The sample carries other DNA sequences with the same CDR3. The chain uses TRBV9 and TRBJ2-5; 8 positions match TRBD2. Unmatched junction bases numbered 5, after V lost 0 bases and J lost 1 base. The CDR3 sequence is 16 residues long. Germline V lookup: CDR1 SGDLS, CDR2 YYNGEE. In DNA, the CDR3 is TGTGCCAGCAGCGTAGGCCGGGGGGGGACCCAAGAGACCCAGTACTTC. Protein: CASSVGRGGTQETQYF.

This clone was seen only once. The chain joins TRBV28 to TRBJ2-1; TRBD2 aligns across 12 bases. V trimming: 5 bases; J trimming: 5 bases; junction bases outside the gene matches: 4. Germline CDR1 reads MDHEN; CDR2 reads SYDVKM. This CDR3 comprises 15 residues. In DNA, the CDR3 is TGTGCCAGCAGTACCGCTAGCGGGGGGGACAATGAGCAGTTCTTC. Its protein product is CASSTASGGDNEQFF.

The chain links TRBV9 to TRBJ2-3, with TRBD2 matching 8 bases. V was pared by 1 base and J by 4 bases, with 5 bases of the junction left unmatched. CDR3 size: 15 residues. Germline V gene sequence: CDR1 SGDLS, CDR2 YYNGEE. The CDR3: CASSVTGGPPDTQYF. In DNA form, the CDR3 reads TGTGCCAGCAGCGTAACGGGAGGGCCCCCAGATACGCAGTATTTT.

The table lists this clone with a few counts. CDR3: CASSMNTEAFF. The CDR3, as DNA: TGCGCCAGTTCCATGAACACTGAAGCTTTCTTT. This chain links TRBV5-1 with TRBJ1-1; D remains ambiguous. V lost 8 bases and J 0 bases, leaving 5 bases between the germline ends. The CDR3 has 11 amino acids. Germline-derived CDR1 and CDR2 are SGHRS and YFSETQ.

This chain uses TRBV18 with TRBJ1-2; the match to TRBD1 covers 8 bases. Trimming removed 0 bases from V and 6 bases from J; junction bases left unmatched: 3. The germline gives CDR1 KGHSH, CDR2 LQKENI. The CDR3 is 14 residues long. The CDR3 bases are TGTGCCAGCTCACCACCGACAGGGGTGGATGGCTACACCTTC. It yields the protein CASSPPTGVDGYTF.

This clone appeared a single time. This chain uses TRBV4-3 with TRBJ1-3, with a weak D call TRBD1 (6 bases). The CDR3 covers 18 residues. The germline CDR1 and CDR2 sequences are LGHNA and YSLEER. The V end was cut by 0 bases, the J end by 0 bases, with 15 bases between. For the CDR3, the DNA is TGCGCCAGCAGCCAAGAGGGGGCCGACAGGAGCTCTGGAAACACCATATATTTT. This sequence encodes CASSQEGADRSSGNTIYF.

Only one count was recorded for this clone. CDR3 in amino acids: CASSKHGHLSGNTIYF. The DNA of the CDR3 is TGTGCCAGCAGCAAGCACGGACACCTCTCTGGAAACACCATATATTTT. The V and J genes are TRBV7-9 and TRBJ1-3; TRBD1 might be the D (5 bases). CDR3 length: 16 amino acids. Trimming removed 5 bases at V and 0 bases at J, with 14 bases between. Germline loops: CDR1 SEHNR, CDR2 FQNEAQ (reference sequence).

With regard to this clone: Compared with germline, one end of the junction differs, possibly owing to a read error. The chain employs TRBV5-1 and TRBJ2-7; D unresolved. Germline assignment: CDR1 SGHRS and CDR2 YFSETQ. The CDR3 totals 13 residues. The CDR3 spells CASSLELPYEQYF. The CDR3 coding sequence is TGCGCCAGCAGTTTGGAACTACCCTACGAGCAGTACTTC.

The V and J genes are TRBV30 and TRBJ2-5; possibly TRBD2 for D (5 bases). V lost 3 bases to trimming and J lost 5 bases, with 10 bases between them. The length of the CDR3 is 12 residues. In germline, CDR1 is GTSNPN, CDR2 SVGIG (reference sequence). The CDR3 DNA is TGTGCCTGGAGGGCGGGCGGGGAGACCCAGTACTTC. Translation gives CAWRAGGETQYF.

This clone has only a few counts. The CDR3 reads CASSPRVMDRSSKNIQYF. The CDR3 DNA reads as TGTGCCAGTAGTCCCAGGGTAATGGACAGATCGTCCAAAAACATTCAGTACTTC. The V call is TRBV19, the J call TRBJ2-4; the D gene is possibly TRBD1 (6 bases). The CDR3 is made up of 18 amino acids. The V and J ends lost 5 bases and 2 bases respectively, with 22 bases between them. Germline CDR1 is LNHDA and CDR2 is SQIVND (reference sequence).

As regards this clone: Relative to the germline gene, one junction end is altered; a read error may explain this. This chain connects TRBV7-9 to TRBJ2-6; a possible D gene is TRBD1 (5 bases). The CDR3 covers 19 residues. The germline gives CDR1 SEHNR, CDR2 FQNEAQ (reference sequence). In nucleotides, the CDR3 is TGTTCCAGCAGCTCACGACCAGCTACGACAGAATCTGGGGCCAACGTCCTGACTTTC. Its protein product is CSSSSRPATTESGANVLTF.

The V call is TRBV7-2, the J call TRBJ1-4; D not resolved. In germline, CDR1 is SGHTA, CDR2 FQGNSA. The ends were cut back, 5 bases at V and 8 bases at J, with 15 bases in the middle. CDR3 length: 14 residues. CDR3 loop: CASSTSGFNEKLFF. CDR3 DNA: TGTGCCAGCAGCACCAGCGGGTTCAACGAAAAACTGTTTTTT.

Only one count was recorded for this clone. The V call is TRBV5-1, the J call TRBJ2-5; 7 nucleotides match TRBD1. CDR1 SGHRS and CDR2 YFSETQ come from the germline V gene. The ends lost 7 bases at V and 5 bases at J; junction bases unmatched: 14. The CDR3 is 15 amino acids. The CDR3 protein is CASDLGQGVYETQYF. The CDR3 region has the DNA TGCGCCAGCGACCTGGGGCAGGGGGTTTATGAGACCCAGTACTTC.